This paragraph covers one TCR beta chain sequence. Original processing notes: How many nucleated cells were present was estimated from reference gene primer amplification. Generated by immunoSEQ multiplex PCR, the TCRdb table keeps only in-frame clones and is missing some. V, J and clone size derive from that table, while D and trimming were established from the DNA sequence. This sample carries tens of thousands of clones, approximately 88% of them seen once, and the ten largest clones take more than 3%. Trimming shortened V by 5 bases and J by 7 bases, and 19 bases separated the two germline ends. The CDR3 loop spans 15 amino acids. Germline V CDR1 and CDR2: MNHEY, SVGEGT. This entry belongs to a study of blood T cell repertoires in COVID-19. For the study at large: Nucleic acid was either cDNA or gDNA, and it came from T cells, B-cell-depleted T cells, or PBMCs.

This sequence was found in a woman aged 70-85 years with acute or convalescent COVID-19. V gene TRBV6-2 or TRBV6-3 combines with J gene TRBJ2-3, with D possibly matching TRBD1 (6 bases). Material for sequencing was peripheral blood. The CDR3 here is CASSILGTSKNTQYF. The CDR3 nucleotides read TGTGCCAGCAGTATCCTCGGGACAAGTAAAAATACGCAGTATTTT.